These T cell receptor beta chains were read from a single sample in a study of T cell responses to AZD1222 COVID-19 vaccine. Assay: immunoSEQ multiplex PCR; the TCRdb copy retains only in-frame clones and omits some. This table has 150,000 to 200,000 clones, more than 85% appearing once. This material consisted of peripheral blood, taken on day 0 of AZD1222 vaccination. Source of these receptors: an adult in good health. Each CDR3 is given with its conserved first and last residue. The order of the fields is clone size, J gene, V gene, D gene, CDR3 DNA, CDR3 protein. The D gene is left open where the match is weak. Expanded clones are given a class, and other clones once, few, many or no size at all.

clone size: .; J gene: TRBJ2-1; V gene: TRBV7-8; D gene: .; CDR3 DNA: TGTGCCAGCAGCTTAGTGTGGACGTACAATGAGCAGTTCTTC; CDR3 protein: CASSLVWTYNEQFF
clone size: .; J gene: TRBJ2-7; V gene: TRBV18; D gene: TRBD2; CDR3 DNA: TGTGCCAGCTCACCAGGACTAGCGGGAGTTGGTGAGCAGTACTTC; CDR3 protein: CASSPGLAGVGEQYF
clone size: .; J gene: TRBJ2-7; V gene: TRBV28; D gene: TRBD2; CDR3 DNA: TGTGCCAGCAGTCAACTAGCGGAGAGAGGCCCCGAGCAGTACTTC; CDR3 protein: CASSQLAERGPEQYF
clone size: .; J gene: TRBJ2-1; V gene: TRBV27; D gene: .; CDR3 DNA: TGTGCCAGCAGAGAATCACGAGGGGGCAATGAGCAGTTCTTC; CDR3 protein: CASRESRGGNEQFF
clone size: .; J gene: TRBJ1-2; V gene: TRBV5-1; D gene: .; CDR3 DNA: TGCGCCAGCAGCTCCAAAGGGGCCACTTCTTATGGCTACACCTTC; CDR3 protein: CASSSKGATSYGYTF
clone size: .; J gene: TRBJ2-1; V gene: TRBV4-3; D gene: TRBD2; CDR3 DNA: TGCGCCAGCAGCCCGACTAGCGGGGCCTCCCGAGGGAATGAGCAGTTCTTC; CDR3 protein: CASSPTSGASRGNEQFF
clone size: .; J gene: TRBJ1-5; V gene: TRBV4-3; D gene: .; CDR3 DNA: TGCGCCAGCAGCCAAGATCCTGGACAGTCTAATGGGCCCCAGCATTTT; CDR3 protein: CASSQDPGQSNGPQHF
clone size: .; J gene: TRBJ2-7; V gene: TRBV28; D gene: .; CDR3 DNA: TGTGCCAGCAGTCTCACCGAACCCTACGAGCAGTACTTC; CDR3 protein: CASSLTEPYEQYF
clone size: .; J gene: TRBJ2-2; V gene: TRBV5-1; D gene: .; CDR3 DNA: TGCGCCAGCAGCTTGGGGGTGACCGGGAAAGGGGAGCTGTTTTTT; CDR3 protein: CASSLGVTGKGELFF
clone size: .; J gene: TRBJ2-7; V gene: TRBV7-8; D gene: .; CDR3 DNA: TGTGCCAGCAGCTTAGCCCACCCGAGGTATGCTACCGGGGCTCTCATGGTCGAGTACTTC; CDR3 protein: CASSLAHPRYATGALMVEYF
clone size: .; J gene: TRBJ2-1; V gene: TRBV11-2; D gene: TRBD1; CDR3 DNA: TGTGCCAGCAGCTTAGACGGACAGGGCCACAATGAGCAGTTCTTC; CDR3 protein: CASSLDGQGHNEQFF
clone size: .; J gene: TRBJ1-5; V gene: TRBV3-1/TRBV3-2; D gene: TRBD1; CDR3 DNA: TGTGCCAGCAGCCCCAAGCGGGACAGGTGCTATAGCAATCAGCCCCAGCATTTT; CDR3 protein: CASSPKRDRCYSNQPQHF
clone size: .; J gene: TRBJ1-6; V gene: TRBV19; D gene: .; CDR3 DNA: TGTGCCAGTAGTCTGGGCCTCGAGTCACCCCTCCACTTT; CDR3 protein: CASSLGLESPLHF
clone size: .; J gene: TRBJ2-1; V gene: TRBV7-3; D gene: TRBD2; CDR3 DNA: TGTGCCAGCAGCTTAACGATTAGCGGGAGGGGCAATGAGCAGTTCTTC; CDR3 protein: CASSLTISGRGNEQFF
clone size: .; J gene: TRBJ2-3; V gene: TRBV27; D gene: TRBD2; CDR3 DNA: TGTGCCAGCAGTTTAGCTAGCGGACGCACAGATACGCAGTATTTT; CDR3 protein: CASSLASGRTDTQYF
clone size: .; J gene: TRBJ1-5; V gene: TRBV29-1; D gene: .; CDR3 DNA: TGCAGCGTTTCTACATCGGGCAATCAGCCCCAGCATTTT; CDR3 protein: CSVSTSGNQPQHF
clone size: once; J gene: TRBJ2-7; V gene: TRBV5-1; D gene: .; CDR3 DNA: TGCGCCAGCAGCTCGAGTGGGGGCTACGAGCAGTACTTC; CDR3 protein: CASSSSGGYEQYF
clone size: .; J gene: TRBJ2-5; V gene: TRBV7-2; D gene: .; CDR3 DNA: TGTGCCAGCAGCTTAGCGACGGTCGGGGCCGGGACCCAGTACTTC; CDR3 protein: CASSLATVGAGTQYF
clone size: .; J gene: TRBJ2-1; V gene: TRBV13; D gene: .; CDR3 DNA: TGTGCCAGCAGCTTAGGGGGTAGCTACAATGAGCAGTTCTTC; CDR3 protein: CASSLGGSYNEQFF
clone size: .; J gene: TRBJ1-5; V gene: TRBV11-2; D gene: .; CDR3 DNA: TGTGCCAGCAGCTTAAGCCTGAATCAGCCCCAGCATTTT; CDR3 protein: CASSLSLNQPQHF
clone size: .; J gene: TRBJ1-4; V gene: TRBV28; D gene: .; CDR3 DNA: TGTGCCAGCAGTTTCCCAGGGGCCGATGAAAAACTGTTTTTT; CDR3 protein: CASSFPGADEKLFF
clone size: .; J gene: TRBJ1-2; V gene: TRBV3-1/TRBV3-2; D gene: .; CDR3 DNA: TGTGCCAGCAGCCAAGGGAGGGGCGGAGGCTACACCTTC; CDR3 protein: CASSQGRGGGYTF
clone size: .; J gene: TRBJ2-2; V gene: TRBV7-2; D gene: TRBD2; CDR3 DNA: TGTGCCAGCAGAACTAGCGGGGGGCAGAACACCGGGGAGCTGTTTTTT; CDR3 protein: CASRTSGGQNTGELFF
clone size: .; J gene: TRBJ1-5; V gene: TRBV7-9; D gene: .; CDR3 DNA: TGTGCCAGCAGTTTGGACATTAGCAATCAGCCCCAGCATTTT; CDR3 protein: CASSLDISNQPQHF